These T cell receptor beta chains were read from a single sample in a study of beta chain features in type 1 diabetes. Profiled with immunoSEQ multiplex PCR; TCRdb holds only in-frame clones, not every one. Of roughly 150,000 clones in the sample, 10% were seen once. Source material: central memory CD4+ T cells from blood. These receptor sequences come from a man aged 30-40 years with type 1 diabetes. Each CDR3 is given with its conserved first and last residue. The D gene is left open where the match is weak. Clone size is shown for a subset of rows, as once, few, many or a class of expanded clone.

j_gene: TRBJ1-2
d_gene: -
len: 19
v_gene: TRBV7-9
abundance: -
CDR3aa: CASSLAQKTTGRTFCGYTF
CDR3nt: TGTGCCAGCAGCTTAGCGCAGAAAACTACAGGGAGAACTTTCTGTGGCTACACCTTC

j_gene: TRBJ1-2
d_gene: -
len: 15
v_gene: TRBV19
abundance: -
CDR3aa: CASSREGQGARGYTF
CDR3nt: TGTGCCAGTAGTAGGGAGGGGCAGGGCGCTCGTGGCTACACCTTC

j_gene: TRBJ2-1
d_gene: TRBD2
len: 16
v_gene: TRBV25-1
abundance: -
CDR3aa: CASSAQGLAGYNEQFF
CDR3nt: TGTGCCAGCAGTGCACAGGGACTAGCGGGTTACAATGAGCAGTTCTTC

j_gene: TRBJ2-1
d_gene: -
len: 13
v_gene: TRBV5-1
abundance: few
CDR3aa: CASSFVADNEQFF
CDR3nt: TGCGCCAGCAGCTTCGTTGCGGACAATGAGCAGTTCTTC

j_gene: TRBJ2-7
d_gene: TRBD1
len: 15
v_gene: TRBV9
abundance: -
CDR3aa: CASSPQDRGQVEQYF
CDR3nt: TGTGCCAGCAGCCCCCAGGACAGGGGGCAGGTCGAGCAGTACTTC

j_gene: TRBJ2-7
d_gene: -
len: 11
v_gene: TRBV6-5
abundance: few
CDR3aa: CAVTDSYEQYF
CDR3nt: TGTGCCGTGACAGACTCCTACGAGCAGTACTTC

j_gene: TRBJ2-1
d_gene: -
len: 14
v_gene: TRBV29-1
abundance: few
CDR3aa: CSAGLRGGGNEQFF
CDR3nt: TGCAGCGCCGGTCTCCGGGGAGGTGGGAATGAGCAGTTCTTC

j_gene: TRBJ2-3
d_gene: TRBD2
len: 18
v_gene: TRBV9
abundance: -
CDR3aa: CASSPSRTTSGRTDTQYF
CDR3nt: TGTGCCAGCAGCCCCTCACGCACGACTAGCGGCCGCACAGATACGCAGTATTTT

j_gene: TRBJ2-2
d_gene: -
len: 14
v_gene: TRBV11-2
abundance: -
CDR3aa: CASSFHGGSGELFF
CDR3nt: TGTGCCAGCAGCTTTCATGGGGGGTCCGGGGAGCTGTTTTTT

j_gene: TRBJ2-5
d_gene: -
len: 15
v_gene: TRBV21-1
abundance: few
CDR3aa: CASSLYRGRQETQYF
CDR3nt: TGTGCCAGCAGCTTATACAGGGGGCGTCAAGAGACCCAGTACTTC

j_gene: TRBJ1-2
d_gene: TRBD1
len: 16
v_gene: TRBV11-2
abundance: -
CDR3aa: CASSPSGQGFSYGYTF
CDR3nt: TGTGCCAGCAGCCCGTCCGGACAGGGATTTTCCTATGGCTACACCTTC

j_gene: TRBJ2-3
d_gene: TRBD2
len: 17
v_gene: TRBV7-2
abundance: -
CDR3aa: CASRRGGASGYTDTQYF
CDR3nt: TGTGCCAGCAGACGAGGCGGGGCTAGCGGTTACACAGATACGCAGTATTTT

j_gene: TRBJ2-7
d_gene: -
len: 13
v_gene: TRBV4-3
abundance: few
CDR3aa: CASSGLVGYEQYF
CDR3nt: TGCGCCAGCAGCGGTTTAGTCGGTTACGAGCAGTACTTC

j_gene: TRBJ2-1
d_gene: TRBD1
len: 14
v_gene: TRBV10-3
abundance: few
CDR3aa: CAIRGQGSYNEQFF
CDR3nt: TGTGCCATCAGGGGACAGGGGTCCTACAATGAGCAGTTCTTC

j_gene: TRBJ2-1
d_gene: TRBD1
len: 15
v_gene: TRBV5-1
abundance: -
CDR3aa: CASSLSQGAKNEQFF
CDR3nt: TGCGCCAGCAGCTTGAGCCAGGGGGCTAAAAATGAGCAGTTCTTC

j_gene: TRBJ2-1
d_gene: -
len: 14
v_gene: TRBV7-3
abundance: few
CDR3aa: CASSLIRDYNEQFF
CDR3nt: TGTGCCAGCAGCTTAATTCGAGACTACAATGAGCAGTTCTTC

j_gene: TRBJ2-1
d_gene: TRBD2
len: 15
v_gene: TRBV2
abundance: few
CDR3aa: CASSVQAGAWNEQFF
CDR3nt: TGTGCCAGCAGTGTGCAAGCGGGAGCGTGGAATGAGCAGTTCTTC

j_gene: TRBJ1-2
d_gene: TRBD1
len: 15
v_gene: TRBV27
abundance: few
CDR3aa: CASSLTGTGSYGYTF
CDR3nt: TGTGCCAGCAGTCTAACCGGGACAGGGTCGTATGGCTACACCTTC

j_gene: TRBJ2-2
d_gene: TRBD2
len: 16
v_gene: TRBV5-1
abundance: few
CDR3aa: CASSLVTSGLTGELFF
CDR3nt: TGCGCCAGCAGCTTGGTGACTAGCGGGTTGACCGGGGAGCTGTTTTTT

j_gene: TRBJ2-1
d_gene: -
len: 14
v_gene: TRBV5-6
abundance: -
CDR3aa: CASSFLSARNEQFF
CDR3nt: TGTGCCAGCAGCTTTTTGTCAGCTAGGAATGAGCAGTTCTTC

j_gene: TRBJ2-3
d_gene: -
len: 14
v_gene: TRBV5-4
abundance: few
CDR3aa: CASSLWGGTDTQYF
CDR3nt: TGTGCCAGCAGCTTGTGGGGGGGCACAGATACGCAGTATTTT

j_gene: TRBJ1-5
d_gene: TRBD1
len: 14
v_gene: TRBV30
abundance: -
CDR3aa: CAWEAGGGNQPQHF
CDR3nt: TGTGCCTGGGAAGCAGGGGGCGGGAATCAGCCCCAGCATTTT

j_gene: TRBJ2-7
d_gene: -
len: 12
v_gene: TRBV29-1
abundance: -
CDR3aa: CSVEVWRDEQYF
CDR3nt: TGCAGCGTTGAGGTTTGGAGGGACGAGCAGTACTTC

j_gene: TRBJ2-1
d_gene: -
len: 13
v_gene: TRBV7-9
abundance: -
CDR3aa: CASSLSGNNEQFF
CDR3nt: TGTGCCAGCAGCTTATCAGGGAACAATGAGCAGTTCTTC

j_gene: TRBJ1-1
d_gene: -
len: 13
v_gene: TRBV5-4
abundance: -
CDR3aa: CASSLQWNTEAFF
CDR3nt: TGTGCCAGCAGCTTGCAATGGAACACTGAAGCTTTCTTT

j_gene: TRBJ1-2
d_gene: -
len: 13
v_gene: TRBV2
abundance: -
CDR3aa: CASREDYNYGYTF
CDR3nt: TGTGCCAGCAGAGAAGACTATAACTATGGCTACACCTTC

j_gene: TRBJ2-3
d_gene: -
len: 15
v_gene: TRBV11-3
abundance: few
CDR3aa: CASSFTGMSTDTQYF
CDR3nt: TGTGCCAGCAGTTTTACAGGGATGAGCACAGATACGCAGTATTTT

j_gene: TRBJ2-3
d_gene: TRBD2
len: 12
v_gene: TRBV9
abundance: -
CDR3aa: CASGRATDTQYF
CDR3nt: TGTGCCAGCGGGAGGGCGACAGATACGCAGTATTTT

j_gene: TRBJ2-2
d_gene: -
len: 14
v_gene: TRBV5-6
abundance: -
CDR3aa: CASSLRGNTGELFF
CDR3nt: TGTGCCAGCAGCTTGAGAGGGAACACCGGGGAGCTGTTTTTT

j_gene: TRBJ2-1
d_gene: -
len: 16
v_gene: TRBV7-2
abundance: few
CDR3aa: CASSSSRGAGRNEQFF
CDR3nt: -

j_gene: TRBJ2-1
d_gene: -
len: 15
v_gene: TRBV9
abundance: -
CDR3aa: CASSPGVNSYNEQFF
CDR3nt: TGTGCCAGCAGCCCCGGAGTCAACTCCTACAATGAGCAGTTCTTC

j_gene: TRBJ1-2
d_gene: -
len: 15
v_gene: TRBV28
abundance: few
CDR3aa: CASSLRRQTVYGYTF
CDR3nt: TGTGCCAGCAGTCTCCGCCGACAGACAGTCTATGGCTACACCTTC

j_gene: TRBJ2-3
d_gene: -
len: 14
v_gene: TRBV6-6
abundance: -
CDR3aa: CASRPPGDSDTQYF
CDR3nt: TGTGCCAGCAGACCCCCGGGGGACTCGGATACGCAGTATTTT

j_gene: TRBJ1-1
d_gene: -
len: 11
v_gene: TRBV28
abundance: few
CDR3aa: CAIYRNTEAFF
CDR3nt: TGTGCCATCTATAGGAACACTGAAGCTTTCTTT

j_gene: TRBJ2-3
d_gene: -
len: 13
v_gene: TRBV6-1
abundance: -
CDR3aa: CASSRRVPDTQYF
CDR3nt: TGTGCCAGCAGCCGCAGGGTCCCAGATACGCAGTATTTT

j_gene: TRBJ1-2
d_gene: -
len: 12
v_gene: TRBV2
abundance: -
CDR3aa: CASSVSGYGYTF
CDR3nt: TGTGCCAGCAGTGTCTCAGGGTATGGCTACACCTTC